The present T cell receptor (beta chain) was sequenced within a study of OX40 agonist ivuxolimab in advanced cancers. About the study: Dose-escalation cases comprised hepatocellular carcinoma, melanoma, renal cell or head and neck cancer.

TCRdb's table, derived via immunoSEQ multiplex PCR, lists solely in-frame clones and lacks some. The data hold 80,000 or so clones, with approximately 94% observed a single time. Trimming removed 2 bases from V and 1 base from J; junction bases left unmatched: 3. The CDR3 spans 14 residues. Per germline, CDR1 SGDLS and CDR2 YYNGEE. This receptor was taken from an adult with an advanced solid tumor such as melanoma, head and neck, liver or kidney cancer. The V and J genes are TRBV9 and TRBJ2-7; the match to TRBD2 covers 7 bases. The specimen comprised CD4+ or CD8+ T cells sorted from blood, sampled in a trial of the OX40 agonist ivuxolimab. The CDR3 region is CASSVQAGSYEQYF. DNA for the CDR3: TGTGCCAGCAGCGTTCAAGCGGGATCCTACGAGCAGTACTTC.